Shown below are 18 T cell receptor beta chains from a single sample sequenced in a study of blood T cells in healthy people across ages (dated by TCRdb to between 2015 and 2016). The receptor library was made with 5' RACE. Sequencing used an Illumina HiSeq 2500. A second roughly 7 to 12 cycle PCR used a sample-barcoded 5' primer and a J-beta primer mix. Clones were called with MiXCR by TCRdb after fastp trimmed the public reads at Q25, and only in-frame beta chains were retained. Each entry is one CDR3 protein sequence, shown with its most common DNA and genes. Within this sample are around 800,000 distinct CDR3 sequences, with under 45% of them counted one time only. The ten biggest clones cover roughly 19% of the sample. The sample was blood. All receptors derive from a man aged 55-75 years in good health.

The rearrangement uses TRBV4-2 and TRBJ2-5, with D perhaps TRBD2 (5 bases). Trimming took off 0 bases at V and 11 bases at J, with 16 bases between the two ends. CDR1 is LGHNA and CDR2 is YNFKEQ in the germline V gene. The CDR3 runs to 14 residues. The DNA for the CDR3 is TGTGCCAGCAGCCAAGATCGGGGAACGGGTGGGCAGTACTTC. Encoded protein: CASSQDRGTGGQYF.

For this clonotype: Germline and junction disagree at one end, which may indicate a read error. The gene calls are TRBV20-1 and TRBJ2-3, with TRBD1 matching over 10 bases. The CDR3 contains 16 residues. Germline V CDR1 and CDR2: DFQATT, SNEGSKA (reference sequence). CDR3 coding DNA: TGCAGTGCTACCCTTGAATCGGGACAGGGGACAGATATGCAGTATTTT. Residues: CSATLESGQGTDMQYF.

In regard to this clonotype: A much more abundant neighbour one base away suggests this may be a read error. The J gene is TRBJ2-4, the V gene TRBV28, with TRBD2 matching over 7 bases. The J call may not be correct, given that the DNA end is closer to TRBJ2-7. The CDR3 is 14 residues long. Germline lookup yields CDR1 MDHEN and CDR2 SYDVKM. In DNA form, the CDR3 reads TGTGCCAGCAGTGTCCCCACTAGCGTCTACGAGCAGTACTTC. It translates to CASSVPTSVYEQYF.

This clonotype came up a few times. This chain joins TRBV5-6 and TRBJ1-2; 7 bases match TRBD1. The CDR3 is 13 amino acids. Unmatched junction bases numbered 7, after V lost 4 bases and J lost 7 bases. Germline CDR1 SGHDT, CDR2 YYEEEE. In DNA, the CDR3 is TGTGCCAGCAGCCCAGGGACAGAGGTTGGCTACACCTTC. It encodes CASSPGTEVGYTF. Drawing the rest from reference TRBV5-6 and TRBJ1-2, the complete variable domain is DAGVTQSPTHLIKTRGQQVTLRCSPKSGHDTVSWYQQALGQGPQFIFQYYEEEERQRGNFPDRFSGHQFPNYSSELNVNALLLGDSALYLCASSPGTEVGYTFGSGTRLTVV.

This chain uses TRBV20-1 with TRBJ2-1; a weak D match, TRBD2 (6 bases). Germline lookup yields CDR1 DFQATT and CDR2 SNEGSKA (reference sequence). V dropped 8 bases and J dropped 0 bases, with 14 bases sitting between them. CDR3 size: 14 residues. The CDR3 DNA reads TGCAGTAAACTCGGGAGATACTCCTACAATGAGCAGTTCTTC. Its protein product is CSKLGRYSYNEQFF.

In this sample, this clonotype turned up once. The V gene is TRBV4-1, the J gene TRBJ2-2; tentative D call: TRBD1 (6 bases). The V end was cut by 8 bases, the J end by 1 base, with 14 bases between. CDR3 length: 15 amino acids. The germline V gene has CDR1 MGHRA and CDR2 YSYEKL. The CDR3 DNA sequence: TGCGCCAGCGGTATTGGGACACTGAACACCGGGGAGCTGTTTTTT. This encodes CASGIGTLNTGELFF.

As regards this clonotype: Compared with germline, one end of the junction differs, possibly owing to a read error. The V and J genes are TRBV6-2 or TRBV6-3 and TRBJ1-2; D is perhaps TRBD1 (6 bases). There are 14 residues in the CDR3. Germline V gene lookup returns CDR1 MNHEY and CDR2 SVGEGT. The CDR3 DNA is TGTGCCAGCAGTTACGAGGGGGTGAACTATAGCTACACCTTC. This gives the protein CASSYEGVNYSYTF.

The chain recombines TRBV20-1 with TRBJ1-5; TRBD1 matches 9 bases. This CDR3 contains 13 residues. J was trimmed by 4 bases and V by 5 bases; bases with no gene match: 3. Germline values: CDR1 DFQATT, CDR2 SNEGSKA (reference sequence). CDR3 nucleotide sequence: TGCAGTGCTGCCGGGACAGGGAATCAGCCCCAGCATTTT. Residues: CSAAGTGNQPQHF.

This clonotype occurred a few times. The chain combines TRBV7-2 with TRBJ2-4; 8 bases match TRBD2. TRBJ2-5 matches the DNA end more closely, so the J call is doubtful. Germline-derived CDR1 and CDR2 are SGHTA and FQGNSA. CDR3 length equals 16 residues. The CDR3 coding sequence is TGTGCCAGCAGCTTAACGTCTCGGGGGGGAAAAGAGACCCAGTACTTC. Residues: CASSLTSRGGKETQYF.

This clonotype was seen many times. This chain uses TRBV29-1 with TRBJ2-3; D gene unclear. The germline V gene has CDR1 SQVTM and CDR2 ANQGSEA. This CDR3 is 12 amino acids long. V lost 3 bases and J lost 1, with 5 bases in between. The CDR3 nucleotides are TGCAGCGTTGACGGCGGCACAGATACGCAGTATTTT. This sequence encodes CSVDGGTDTQYF.

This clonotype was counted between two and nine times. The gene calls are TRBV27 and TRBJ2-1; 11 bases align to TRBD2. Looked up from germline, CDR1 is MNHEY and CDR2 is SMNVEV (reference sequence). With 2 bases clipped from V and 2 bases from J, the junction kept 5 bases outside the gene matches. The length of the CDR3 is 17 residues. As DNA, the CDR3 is TGTGCCAGCAGTTTAAGATATAGCGGGGGGGCCTACAATGAGCAGTTCTTC. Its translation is CASSLRYSGGAYNEQFF.

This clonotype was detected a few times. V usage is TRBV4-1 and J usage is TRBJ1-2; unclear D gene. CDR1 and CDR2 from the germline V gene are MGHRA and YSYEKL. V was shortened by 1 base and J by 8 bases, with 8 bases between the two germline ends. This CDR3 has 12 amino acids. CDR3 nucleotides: TGCGCCAGCAGCCAAGGGATGGACGGCTACACCTTC. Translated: CASSQGMDGYTF.

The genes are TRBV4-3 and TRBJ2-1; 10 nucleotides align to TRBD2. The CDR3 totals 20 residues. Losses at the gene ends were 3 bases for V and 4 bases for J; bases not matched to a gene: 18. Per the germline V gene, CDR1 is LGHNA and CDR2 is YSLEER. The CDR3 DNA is TGCGCCAGCAGCCACTCCTGGGGGGGGAGCGGGGGGGATGGATACAATGAGCAGTTCTTC. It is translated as CASSHSWGGSGGDGYNEQFF.

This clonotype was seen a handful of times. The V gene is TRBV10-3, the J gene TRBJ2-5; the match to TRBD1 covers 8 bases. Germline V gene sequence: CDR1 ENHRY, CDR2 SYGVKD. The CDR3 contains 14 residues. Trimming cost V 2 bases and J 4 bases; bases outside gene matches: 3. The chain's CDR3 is CAISERDRGETQYF. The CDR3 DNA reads TGTGCCATCAGTGAGCGAGACAGGGGAGAGACCCAGTACTTC.

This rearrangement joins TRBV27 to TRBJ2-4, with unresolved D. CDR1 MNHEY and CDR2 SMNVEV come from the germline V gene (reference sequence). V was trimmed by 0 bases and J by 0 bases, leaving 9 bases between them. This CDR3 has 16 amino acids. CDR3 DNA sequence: TGTGCCAGCAGTTTATCGGGGAACGTAGCCAAAAACATTCAGTACTTC. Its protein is CASSLSGNVAKNIQYF.

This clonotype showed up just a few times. In nucleotides, the CDR3 is TGCAGTGCCGCTCGTACAGGGGCCAATGGCGAGACCCAGTACTTC. This gives the protein CSAARTGANGETQYF. The rearrangement uses TRBV20-1 and TRBJ2-5; TRBD1 aligns across 7 bases. V was clipped by 6 bases and J by 5 bases; unmatched bases: 15. Germline V gene lookup returns CDR1 DFQATT and CDR2 SNEGSKA (reference sequence). CDR3 size: 15 residues.

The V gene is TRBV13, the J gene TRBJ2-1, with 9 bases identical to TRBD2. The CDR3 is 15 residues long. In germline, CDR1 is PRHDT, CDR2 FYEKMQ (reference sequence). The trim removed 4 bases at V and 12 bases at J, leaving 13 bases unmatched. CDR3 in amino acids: CASSSLAGTPSGQFF. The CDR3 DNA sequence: TGTGCCAGCAGCTCTCTAGCGGGGACGCCCTCGGGGCAGTTCTTC. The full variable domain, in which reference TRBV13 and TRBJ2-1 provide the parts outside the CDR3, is AAGVIQSPRHLIKEKRETATLKCYPIPRHDTVYWYQQGPGQDPQFLISFYEKMQSDKGSIPDRFSAQQFSDYHSELNMSSLELGDSALYFCASSSLAGTPSGQFFGPGTRLTVL.

CDR3 residues: CASSLAAGVTDTQYF. In DNA form, the CDR3 reads TGTGCCAGCAGTTTAGCCGCGGGGGTCACAGATACGCAGTATTTT. This sequence joins TRBV12-3 or TRBV12-4 and TRBJ2-3; 7 bases agree with TRBD2. The CDR3 loop spans 15 amino acids. V dropped 0 bases and J dropped 2; count of bases not matched to a gene: 2.